This entry lists 26 T cell receptor beta chains sequenced from one sample in a study of PD-1 blockade in classical Hodgkin lymphoma. TCRdb keeps only in-frame clones here, not all; method: immunoSEQ multiplex PCR. This table has about 30,000 clones, 60% to 75% appearing once. Each and every patient relapsed after autologous stem cell transplantation, and patients got differing brentuximab vedotin exposure. Sequencing was performed on peripheral blood mononuclear cells (PBMCs), taken before the second cycle of nivolumab. These receptors all stem from a human donor with classical Hodgkin lymphoma.

The chain couples TRBV7-3 to TRBJ2-5; TRBD2 matches at 10 bases. Germline V CDR1 and CDR2: SGHTA, FQGTGA. The CDR3 covers 15 residues. The trim removed 5 bases at V and 6 bases at J, leaving 9 bases unmatched. CDR3 in DNA: TGTGCCAGCAGCAGACTAGCGGGCGAGGGTCAGACCCAGTACTTC. This codes for CASSRLAGEGQTQYF. Looking up the rest from reference TRBV7-3 and TRBJ2-5 gives the full variable domain: GAGVSQTPSNKVTEKGKYVELRCDPISGHTALYWYRQSLGQGPEFLIYFQGTGAADDSGLPNDRFFAVRPEGSVSTLKIQRTERGDSAVYLCASSRLAGEGQTQYFGPGTRLLVL.

This clone showed up just once. V and J are TRBV10-2 and TRBJ2-1; D assignment may be TRBD1 or TRBD2 (5 bases each). This CDR3 comprises 17 residues. The germline V and J ends were trimmed by 6 bases and 6 bases, with 24 bases remaining between them. CDR1 WSHSY and CDR2 SAAADI come from the germline V gene. This CDR3 reads CASSAQNGPSGGNEQFF. The CDR3 DNA sequence: TGCGCCAGCAGCGCCCAAAACGGTCCATCTGGGGGCAATGAGCAGTTCTTC.

This rearrangement joins TRBV5-4 to TRBJ2-5; the D gene is possibly TRBD1 (7 bases). Germline-derived CDR1 and CDR2 are SGHNT and YYREEE (reference sequence). Between the trimmed V and J ends, which lost 0 bases and 5 bases, there was a span of 17 bases. CDR3 size: 16 residues. The CDR3 region is CASSLAITTGRETQYF. The CDR3 DNA reads as TGTGCCAGCAGCTTGGCGATCACGACAGGGAGGGAGACCCAGTACTTC.

The chain joins TRBV19 to TRBJ2-5; D call uncertain. The CDR3 length is 14 residues. The V end lost 3 bases, the J end lost 0 bases, and 8 bases lay between the germline ends. The germline V gene has CDR1 LNHDA and CDR2 SQIVND (reference sequence). The CDR3 nucleotides read TGTGCCAGTAGTATCCAATACTACCAAGAGACCCAGTACTTC. Its translation: CASSIQYYQETQYF.

V gene TRBV2 combines with J gene TRBJ2-7, with D possibly matching TRBD2 (5 bases). CDR3 length: 11 amino acids. Germline values: CDR1 SNHLY, CDR2 FYNNEI. Trimming took off 8 bases at V and 3 bases at J, with 8 bases between the two ends. The CDR3 DNA is TGTGCCAGCCGGACTTACTACGAGCAGTACTTC. Encoded protein: CASRTYYEQYF.

V usage is TRBV30 and J usage is TRBJ1-6; no firm D call. Germline assignment: CDR1 GTSNPN and CDR2 SVGIG (reference sequence). The CDR3 extends over 9 amino acids. CDR3 in amino acids: CGMDSPLHF. In nucleotides, the CDR3 is TGTGGGATGGATTCACCCCTCCACTTT.

The V call is TRBV6-1, the J call TRBJ2-1; D not resolved. Germline CDR1 and CDR2: MNHNS and SASEGT. This CDR3 is 11 amino acids long. Trimming took off 8 bases at V and 4 bases at J, with 6 bases between the two ends. CDR3 residues: CASDEYNEQFF. CDR3 coding DNA: TGTGCCAGCGATGAGTACAATGAGCAGTTCTTC.

The chain is built from TRBV7-6 and TRBJ1-1; D call uncertain. The CDR3 covers 13 residues. From germline, CDR1 is SGHVS and CDR2 FNYEAQ. Trimming removed 1 base from V and 7 bases from J, with 10 bases in between. CDR3 protein: CASSLVRDNEAFF. The CDR3 DNA reads as TGTGCCAGCAGCTTAGTCCGAGACAATGAAGCTTTCTTT.

This chain connects TRBV7-8 to TRBJ1-6; TRBD1 is a possible D gene (5 bases). CDR3 length: 17 amino acids. Trimming removed 0 bases at V and 6 bases at J, with 15 bases between. Germline values: CDR1 SGHVS, CDR2 FQNEAQ. Here the CDR3 DNA reads TGTGCCAGCAGCTTAGCCGGCGGGGCAGGGTTTAATTCACCCCTCCACTTT. The encoded protein is CASSLAGGAGFNSPLHF.

The rearrangement links TRBV11-1 to TRBJ1-6; D gene ambiguous. The V end was cut by 4 bases, the J end by 7 bases, with 5 bases between. Germline V gives CDR1 SGHAT, CDR2 FQDESV (reference sequence). The CDR3 consists of 12 residues. The CDR3 nucleotides are TGTGCCAGCAGCTCGCTAAATTCACCCCTCCACTTT. Encoded protein: CASSSLNSPLHF. The full variable domain, its missing parts supplied by reference TRBV11-1 and TRBJ1-6, is EAEVAQSPRYKITEKSQAVAFWCDPISGHATLYWYRQILGQGPELLVQFQDESVVDDSQLPKDRFSAERLKGVDSTLKIQPAELGDSAMYLCASSSLNSPLHFGNGTRLTVT.

For this clone: Other nucleotide sequences in the sample specify the same CDR3. The rearrangement joins TRBV6-1 to TRBJ2-7, with D perhaps TRBD1 (6 bases). Trimming removed 8 bases at V and 6 bases at J, with 11 bases between. Germline V gene sequence: CDR1 MNHNS, CDR2 SASEGT. The CDR3 length is 11 residues. CDR3 sequence: CASSQGSEQYF. CDR3 nucleotides: TGTGCCAGCTCCCAGGGGAGCGAGCAGTACTTC.

CDR3 sequence: CASSDFGQTKYF. CDR3 nucleotides: TGTGCCAGCAGTGATTTTGGGCAGACCAAGTACTTC. The V gene is TRBV2, the J gene TRBJ2-7; no firm D call. The CDR3 length is 12 residues. Per germline, CDR1 SNHLY and CDR2 FYNNEI. The germline V and J ends were trimmed by 3 bases and 11 bases, with 14 bases remaining between them.

The J gene is TRBJ1-5, the V gene TRBV6-5; no firm D call. The ends were cut back, 5 bases at V and 4 bases at J, with 3 bases in the middle. CDR1 and CDR2 (germline): MNHEY, SVGAGI. The CDR3 totals 11 residues. The CDR3, as DNA: TGTGCCAGCAGTCCTAATCAGCCCCAGCATTTT. As protein: CASSPNQPQHF.

By sample fraction, this clone is medium-sized (0.01 to 0.1%). This chain uses TRBV4-3 with TRBJ1-5, with D tentatively TRBD1 (6 bases). Germline V CDR1 and CDR2: LGHNA, YSLEER. Trimming took off 4 bases at V and 3 bases at J, with 10 bases between the two ends. CDR3 length: 14 amino acids. The chain's CDR3 is CASSLGTINQPQHF. The CDR3 nucleotides read TGCGCCAGCAGCCTCGGGACAATCAATCAGCCCCAGCATTTT.

V usage is TRBV5-1 and J usage is TRBJ2-3; maybe TRBD2 (6 bases). V was trimmed by 4 bases and J by 3 bases, leaving 12 bases between them. This CDR3 has 14 residues. The germline V gene encodes CDR1 SGHRS and CDR2 YFSETQ. DNA of the CDR3: TGCGCCAGCAGCCCGGGACTCGCGACAGATACGCAGTATTTT. Translation: CASSPGLATDTQYF.

This chain uses TRBV19 with TRBJ2-4, with a weak D call TRBD1 (6 bases). This CDR3 contains 17 residues. In germline, CDR1 is LNHDA, CDR2 SQIVND (reference sequence). V lost 6 bases to trimming and J lost 0 bases, with 18 bases between them. CDR3 region: CASRGTINRVAKNIQYF. Here the CDR3 DNA reads TGTGCCAGTAGGGGCACAATCAACAGGGTAGCCAAAAACATTCAGTACTTC. Based on the CDR3 plus reference TRBV19 and TRBJ2-4, the full variable domain is DGGITQSPKYLFRKEGQNVTLSCEQNLNHDAMYWYRQDPGQGLRLIYYSQIVNDFQKGDIAEGYSVSREKKESFPLTVTSAQKNPTAFYLCASRGTINRVAKNIQYFGAGTRLSVL.

This clone was recorded once. V and J are TRBV28 and TRBJ1-3; D uncertain. CDR3 length: 11 residues. The V and J ends lost 8 bases and 0 bases respectively, with 2 bases between them. From germline, CDR1 is MDHEN and CDR2 SYDVKM. CDR3 residues: CASFSGNTIYF. The CDR3 DNA is TGTGCCAGCTTCTCTGGAAACACCATATATTTT.

CDR3 sequence reads: CASKTNEQFF. In DNA form, the CDR3 reads TGCGCCAGCAAGACTAATGAGCAGTTCTTC. The genes are TRBV10-2 and TRBJ2-1, with D hard to call. The germline V and J ends were trimmed by 7 bases and 7 bases, with 5 bases remaining between them. The CDR3 has 10 residues. The germline gives CDR1 WSHSY, CDR2 SAAADI.

J is TRBJ2-7 and V is TRBV28, with 9 bases aligning to TRBD1. The CDR3 is made up of 14 amino acids. CDR1 is MDHEN, CDR2 SYDVKM, per germline. J lost 5 bases, V lost 7 bases, and 9 bases had no gene match. CDR3 protein: CASTPGTGSDEQYF. As DNA, the CDR3 is TGTGCCAGCACCCCCGGGACAGGGTCGGACGAGCAGTACTTC.

J is TRBJ1-4 and V is TRBV5-6; D may be TRBD1 (5 bases). Germline CDR1 is SGHDT and CDR2 is YYEEEE. This CDR3 has 13 residues. Trimming stripped 5 bases from V and 3 bases from J, with 8 bases between. In DNA form, the CDR3 reads TGTGCCAGCAGGACAGTCTCTAATGAAAAACTGTTTTTT. Translation gives CASRTVSNEKLFF.

This clone was counted only a few times. As DNA, the CDR3 is TGTGCCAGCAGCCAAGAAGGGGGGCTAGCGGGGACCGATTCCTACAATGAGCAGTTCTTC. This sequence encodes CASSQEGGLAGTDSYNEQFF. The chain joins TRBV4-2 to TRBJ2-1; TRBD2 matches at 9 bases. The CDR3 runs 20 residues. Per germline, CDR1 LGHNA and CDR2 YNFKEQ. J lost 1 base, V lost 0 bases, and 13 bases had no gene match.

This clone was seen once. The chain has TRBV5-1 and TRBJ2-5; 7 positions agree with TRBD2. Trimming took 4 bases from V and 4 from J; bases not matched to a gene: 10. Germline V gene lookup returns CDR1 SGHRS and CDR2 YFSETQ. The CDR3 sequence is 15 residues long. In nucleotides, the CDR3 is TGCGCCAGCAGCGGCCGGGACCCGGGGGGAGAGACCCAGTACTTC. Protein: CASSGRDPGGETQYF.

This clone was observed a single time. DNA for the CDR3: TGTGCCAGCAGCCCGGGAGGGGGCGACACCGGGGAGCTGTTTTTT. The encoded protein is CASSPGGGDTGELFF. This chain links TRBV11-3 with TRBJ2-2; a weak D match, TRBD2 (8 bases). The CDR3 is 15 amino acids. Per germline, CDR1 SGHNT and CDR2 YENEEA. V was pared by 5 bases and J by 3 bases, with 13 bases between.

To note about this clone: Other DNA sequences in this specimen translate into the identical CDR3. The chain combines TRBV13 with TRBJ1-4; 8 bases map to TRBD1. This CDR3 contains 15 residues. V lost 5 bases to trimming and J lost 7 bases; unmatched junction nucleotides: 9. CDR1 PRHDT and CDR2 FYEKMQ come from the germline V gene (reference sequence). The CDR3 nucleotides are TGTGCCAGCAGCCTCGGACAGGGTGGTGGTGAAAAACTGTTTTTT. Translation: CASSLGQGGGEKLFF.

This chain joins TRBV4-3 and TRBJ1-1, with 9 bases that match TRBD1. V dropped 0 bases and J dropped 4; count of bases not matched to a gene: 9. The CDR3 contains 17 residues. Germline lookup yields CDR1 LGHNA and CDR2 YSLEER. The CDR3 loop is CASSQDGWDREFTEAFF. CDR3 bases: TGCGCCAGCAGCCAAGATGGATGGGACAGGGAGTTCACTGAAGCTTTCTTT.

For the CDR3, the DNA is TGCGCCAGCAGCTCGGGGACTAGCGGGGGGGCCTTTGGCACCGGGGAGCTGTTTTTT. Its translation is CASSSGTSGGAFGTGELFF. The chain is built from TRBV5-1 and TRBJ2-2, with 16 bases identical to TRBD2. The V gene's germline CDR1 is SGHRS and CDR2 YFSETQ. V shed 3 bases, J shed 4 bases, and the junction held 9 bases outside the gene matches. The CDR3 covers 19 residues.